This TCR beta chain appears in the sequencing data of a study of T cell changes during pregnancy in multiple sclerosis. Clones were read by immunoSEQ multiplex PCR, and TCRdb kept only the in-frame ones, dropping some. The sample contains roughly 60,000 clones, over 80% of which appear only once. Trimming took 1 base from V and 0 from J, leaving 10 bases between them. This CDR3 is 16 amino acids long. Looked up from germline, CDR1 is SGHTA and CDR2 is FQGNSA. Here the sequenced sample was CD4+ T cells from peripheral blood mononuclear cells, taken in the first trimester of pregnancy. The sequence derives from a female donor with multiple sclerosis, enrolled in a pregnancy study. The rearrangement uses TRBV7-2 and TRBJ1-3; tentatively, D is TRBD1 (5 bases). The CDR3 DNA reads as TGTGCCAGCAGCTTAGATAGGGGATCCTCTGGAAACACCATATATTTT. This sequence encodes CASSLDRGSSGNTIYF.